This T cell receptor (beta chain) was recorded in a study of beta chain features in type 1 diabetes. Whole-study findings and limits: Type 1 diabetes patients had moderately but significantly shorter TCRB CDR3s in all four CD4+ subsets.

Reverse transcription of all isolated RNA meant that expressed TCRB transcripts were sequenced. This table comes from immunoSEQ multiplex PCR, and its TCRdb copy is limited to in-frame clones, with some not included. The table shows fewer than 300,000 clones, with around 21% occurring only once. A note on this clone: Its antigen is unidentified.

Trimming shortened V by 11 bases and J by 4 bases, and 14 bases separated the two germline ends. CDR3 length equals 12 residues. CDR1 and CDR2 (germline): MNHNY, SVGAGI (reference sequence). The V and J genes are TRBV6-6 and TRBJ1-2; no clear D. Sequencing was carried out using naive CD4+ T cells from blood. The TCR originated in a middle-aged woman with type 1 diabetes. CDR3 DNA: TGTGCCTCCACAGACGGAAGCTATGGCTACACCTTC. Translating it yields CASTDGSYGYTF.